Listed below are T cell receptor beta chains from one sample, sequenced in a study of shared clonotypes between healthy human individuals. The assay was immunoSEQ multiplex PCR, and TCRdb's table has in-frame clones only and misses some. This sample has under 2,500,000 clones, with under 97% found just once. The sample was naive CD4+ T cells sorted from blood. These receptors were collected from a man aged 18 to 29 in good health. CDR3s include the opening cysteine and the closing phenylalanine or tryptophan. D genes are given only for firm matches. Rows give clone size only sometimes, using once, few, many, or a class for an expanded clone.

d_call	clone_size	v_call	j_call	cdr3_nt	cdr3_aa
.	.	TRBV29-1	TRBJ2-5	TGCAGCGTTGATCCGGAACAGGCGAAAGAGACCCAGTACTTC	CSVDPEQAKETQYF
.	.	TRBV25-1	TRBJ2-2	TGTGCCAGCAGTGAGGGGACATACACCGGGGAGCTGTTTTTT	CASSEGTYTGELFF
.	.	TRBV30	TRBJ2-2	TGTGCCTGGCGGGGGCCTACCTTCACCGGGGAGCTGTTTTTT	CAWRGPTFTGELFF
TRBD2	once	TRBV6-1	TRBJ2-7	TGTGCCAGCAGTGAAAGGGGACTAGCGGGGGGCTACGAGCAGTACTTC	CASSERGLAGGYEQYF
TRBD1	.	TRBV2	TRBJ1-5	TGTGCCAGCAGTGAAAGGGCCAGGGGGCCCAATCAGCCCCAGCATTTT	CASSERARGPNQPQHF
.	.	TRBV6-6	TRBJ2-7	TGTGCCAGCAGCACTATGGAGGGCCCGGGGATCTACGAGCAGTACTTC	CASSTMEGPGIYEQYF
TRBD2	.	TRBV5-1	TRBJ2-3	TGCGCCAGCAGCCCCTGGGGTAGTGGCCTGGTGGAAGACCTAGCGGGAGGGCCGACAGATACGCAGTATTTT	CASSPWGSGLVEDLAGGPTDTQYF
TRBD2	.	TRBV5-4	TRBJ2-3	TGTGCCAGCAGCTCCGGACTAGCGGGGGTAACAGATACGCAGTATTTT	CASSSGLAGVTDTQYF
.	.	TRBV28	TRBJ2-7	TGTGCCAGCAGTTTCTTCCGAGGACAGAACTACGAGCAGTACTTC	CASSFFRGQNYEQYF
.	.	TRBV10-3	TRBJ2-2	TGTGCCATCAGTGGGGGGAGTCCGAACACCGGGGAGCTGTTTTTT	CAISGGSPNTGELFF
.	.	TRBV2	TRBJ1-4	TGTGCCAGCAGTGCCCGACCTTCGGCTAATGAAAAACTGTTTTTT	CASSARPSANEKLFF
.	.	TRBV28	TRBJ1-6	TGTGCCAGCAGGGGCACGAAAACCGGACAGATTCTCCACTTT	CASRGTKTGQILHF
.	.	TRBV6-5	TRBJ2-2	TGTGCCAACAACAGAGCCGGGGAGCTGTTTTTT	CANNRAGELFF
.	.	TRBV5-7	TRBJ1-6	TGTGCCAGCAGTTTCGGGACGAAACATTCACCCCTCCACTTT	CASSFGTKHSPLHF
.	.	TRBV5-6	TRBJ1-1	TGTGCCAGCAGCTTGGAGGTGGGAGGCGAAGCTTTCTTT	CASSLEVGGEAFF